This TCR beta chain came from a study of blood T cell repertoires in COVID-19 (dated by TCRdb to 2020 to 2022). In terms of the full investigation: Samples covering the acute and convalescent phases of COVID-19 were provided by collaborators in the United States, Italy and Spain. The material from the prospective study consisted of cDNA or gDNA derived from T cells, B-cell-depleted T cells, or PBMCs. Deeply sampled blood TCRbeta repertoires from subjects exposed to, actively infected with, or recovered from COVID-19 were included in the dataset. Nearly every sample came with metadata listing a de-identified subject ID, COVID-19 status, age in years and sex. The repertoires were released in a freely available public database intended as a resource for research on the immune response to SARS-CoV-2. Where available, HLA class I and class II types were obtained from metadata supplied by the sample provider rather than from assay-based typing. Samples were obtained from the ongoing ImmuneRACE study (first 160 participants) and from 950 to 1,500 subjects provided by 6 global collaborators. The paper's findings and limits, for the study overall: Clinical and demographic metadata were provided uncurated, with the amount varying by source and participant.

With regard to this clone: The clone's antigen remains unknown. The input lacks base qualities; no much larger clone sits a single base away.

Whole blood was collected in K2EDTA tubes by collaborating institutions according to the institutions' own protocols. For TCRbeta analysis, collaborator samples were shipped as frozen whole blood, as isolated PBMCs, or as DNA extracted from either sample type. The CDR3 has 13 amino acids, counting the end cysteine and phenylalanine. Only CDR3 DNA is held: 39 bases, read in frame from base 1. V and J lose 5 bases and 0 bases, and a span of 7 bases separates them. TCRbeta CDR3 regions were amplified from genomic DNA by means of the immunoSEQ Assay, a bias-controlled multiplex PCR. The study's processing was this. The number of nucleated cells in each sample was estimated by amplification of reference gene primers within the assay. To quantify the absolute abundance of each unique TCRbeta CDR3 rearrangement, sequence reads were collapsed and filtered. For each sample, productive Simpson clonality was calculated as the square root of Simpson's diversity index over productive rearrangements. As stored in TCRdb, this immuneACCESS dataset retains in-frame rearrangements with V and J assigned. A fraction of the clones does not appear; measured against another copy, unresolved V genes explain less than half of the discrepancy, and the remainder lacks a known reason. V, J and clone size reflect that table, while D and trimming were determined from the DNA. The sample records around 99,000 clones, 79% of which are singletons. Of the sample, 15% to 20% falls within the top ten clones.

The sequence was collected from a woman older than 75 with active or convalescent COVID-19. The sequence is built from TRBV12-3 or TRBV12-4 and TRBJ1-2, with the D gene not confidently named. Sequencing was performed on peripheral blood. The nucleotide sequence is given as TGTGCCAGCAGTGCGGTTCCTAACTATGGCTACACCTTC. Its amino acids are CASSAVPNYGYTF.